This note documents a single T cell receptor (beta chain) sequence. Its antigen remains unidentified. No base qualities exist here, and no much larger clone lies one base off it. PBMCs were isolated by Ficoll-Paque density gradient centrifugation. The germline ends are 15 bases apart after V is trimmed by 2 bases and J by 5 bases. From cysteine to phenylalanine, the CDR3 is 15 amino acids long. Solely the CDR3 DNA is kept, with 45 bases framed from the first base. The CDR1 and CDR2 encoded by the germline V gene are MNHEY and SVGAGI. Data came from an Illumina NovaSeq 6000. Using 5'RACE with constant-segment primers, TCRalpha and TCRbeta cDNA libraries were constructed, with sample barcodes and unique molecular identifiers added in the process. Trizol reagent was used to extract RNA from every sample. The libraries were amplified in two PCR steps, and the second step added a second sample barcode and Illumina TruSeq adapters. Libraries were sequenced on an Illumina NovaSeq with 2 x 150 bp paired-end reads. Under the source paper's analysis protocol: Reads were demultiplexed and collapsed into UMI-guided consensus sequences with migec v1.2.7. Using mixcr v2.1.11, UMI consensuses were aligned to TRA and TRB V and J templates and then assembled into clonotypes. A clonotype was counted as expanded or contracted only when both edgeR and NoisET called the clonotype significant, with the noise models trained on biological replicates. For edgeR calls, the thresholds were a false discovery rate-adjusted p below 0.01 and a log2 fold-change of 1. As an exploratory analysis of dynamics, PCA with hierarchical clustering was applied to max-normalized trajectories of the 1000 most abundant clonotypes. Each responding clone was given a CD4 or CD8 phenotype based on the CD4+ and CD8+ repertoires, which had been sequenced separately. Clones were called with MiXCR by TCRdb after fastp trimmed the public reads at Q25, and only in-frame beta chains were retained. Identical CDR3 proteins give one entry, which carries the most common genes and DNA. Here the V and J calls rest on TCRdb's processing, not on the authors' analysis. The table for this sample lists just under 550,000 distinct CDR3 sequences; about 20% of them were counted only once. The top ten clones comprise about 12% of the sample.

The sample comes from a study of T-cell memory formation after mild COVID-19 (dated by TCRdb to the early 2020s). Study-wide context: TCR sequence clusters from the two donors were largely donor specific. In two donors, T-cell clones that expanded and contracted after mild COVID-19 were followed by sequencing TCRalpha and TCRbeta repertoires longitudinally. Two young, previously healthy adult volunteers made up the cohort, one male and one female. Overall results and qualifications from the work: Contracting CD4+ clones turned up mainly in the CM and EM memory subsets, whereas EMRA was where CD8+ clones were enriched. The second-wave clones that peaked on day 37 were not confirmed to be SARS-CoV-2 specific. Some responding clones were detected in pre-infection memory, which suggested that pre-existing cross-reactive memory T cells had joined the SARS-CoV-2 response. From day 15 to 85, contracting clones showed balanced CD4/CD8 phenotypes, whereas a second wave of clones that expanded from day 15 to 37 leaned towards CD4+. The study covered only a couple of mild cases, and larger cohorts including severe cases with pre-infection samples were considered necessary.

The chain is encoded by TRBV6-5 joined to TRBJ2-5, with a tentative D call of TRBD1 or TRBD2, each matching 6 bases. The sequencing sample was made of PBMCs or a T cell subset sorted from them (not recorded which). The clonotype comes from an adult woman who had mild COVID-19 (a few samples of this study predate the infection). The sample titles of this study are shuffled in the database, so cell type and time point are left out; the donor was told from shared clones. The nucleotide sequence reads as follows: TGTGCCAGCAGTTACCTTTGGCAGGGGAGGGAGACCCAGTACTTC. The encoded protein is CASSYLWQGRETQYF.